What follows are 21 T cell receptor beta chains derived from one specimen sequenced in a study of CD4+ T cells in melanoma. Assay used: immunoSEQ multiplex PCR; TCRdb lists only in-frame clones, some missing. The sample holds 140,000 or so clones, 92% seen once. These TCRs come from a human donor with melanoma.

Concerning this clone: Distinct nucleotide sequences in the sample also encode this CDR3. V gene TRBV1 combines with J gene TRBJ1-1; the D call TRBD1 from the table was never checked on the DNA. TRBV1 is a pseudogene locus. This CDR3 spans 15 amino acids. The CDR3 is CTSSQEQGENTEAFF. The CDR3 DNA sequence: TGTACCAGCAGCCAAGAGCAGGGGGAGAACACTGAAGCTTTCTTT.

This rearrangement joins TRBV5-1 to TRBJ2-1; 9 bases map to TRBD2. This CDR3 has 14 amino acids. Losses at the gene ends were 4 bases for V and 8 bases for J; bases not matched to a gene: 7. CDR1 and CDR2 (germline): SGHRS, YFSETQ. Here the CDR3 reads CASSPGLARDEQFF. CDR3 bases: TGCGCCAGCAGCCCCGGACTAGCGCGCGATGAGCAGTTCTTC.

J is TRBJ1-3 and V is TRBV9; 8 nucleotides agree with TRBD1. The junction had 3 bases not matched to a gene; V was cut back by 0 bases and J by 1 base. Germline V gives CDR1 SGDLS, CDR2 YYNGEE. The CDR3 is 16 amino acids. Here the CDR3 DNA reads TGTGCCAGCAGCGTAGGGACAGGGATGTCTGGAAACACCATATATTTT. Translating gives CASSVGTGMSGNTIYF.

The gene calls are TRBV4-1 and TRBJ1-4, with TRBD1 identical over 11 bases. Germline trimming cut 3 bases from V and 12 bases from J; bases unmatched to any gene: 12. Germline values: CDR1 MGHRA, CDR2 YSYEKL. This CDR3 contains 16 residues. The CDR3 loop reads CASSHRPGQGDFELFF. As DNA, the CDR3 is TGCGCCAGCAGCCATAGGCCGGGACAGGGGGACTTTGAACTGTTTTTT.

The V call is TRBV2, the J call TRBJ2-2, with D perhaps TRBD1 or TRBD2 (5 bases each). Germline V CDR1 and CDR2: SNHLY, FYNNEI. The CDR3 consists of 16 residues. Trimming shortened V by 4 bases and J by 4 bases, and 16 bases separated the two germline ends. CDR3 residues: CASSVEGLGSTGELFF. CDR3 sequence (DNA): TGTGCCAGCAGTGTAGAGGGGCTCGGATCCACCGGGGAGCTGTTTTTT.

This sequence joins TRBV6-1 and TRBJ1-2; D not resolved. From germline, CDR1 is MNHNS and CDR2 SASEGT. The length of the CDR3 is 12 residues. Trimming took 3 bases from V and 5 from J, leaving 7 bases between them. The CDR3 sequence: CASSDWEYGYTF. CDR3 sequence (DNA): TGTGCCAGCAGTGACTGGGAATATGGCTACACCTTC.

This chain joins TRBV10-3 and TRBJ2-7; D is unresolved. V was shortened by 8 bases and J by 9 bases, with 23 bases between the two germline ends. The CDR3 consists of 14 residues. The germline gives CDR1 ENHRY, CDR2 SYGVKD. Here the CDR3 DNA reads TGTGCCATCGGGTCACCGGTCAGGACGCAAGGGCAGTACTTC. Protein: CAIGSPVRTQGQYF.

The rearrangement joins TRBV19 to TRBJ2-3, with D perhaps TRBD2 (6 bases). Germline CDR1 and CDR2: LNHDA and SQIVND (reference sequence). This CDR3 has 17 amino acids. V was trimmed by 3 bases and J by 1 base, leaving 17 bases between them. The CDR3 sequence: CASSILRPGLGTDTQYF. As DNA, the CDR3 is TGTGCCAGTAGTATCCTGCGTCCGGGACTCGGCACAGATACGCAGTATTTT.

In DNA, the CDR3 is TGTGCCAGCGCCCTCACGGGACCGAATTCACCCCTCCACTTT. It encodes CASALTGPNSPLHF. The chain carries TRBV2 and TRBJ1-6; D is possibly TRBD1 (5 bases). The CDR3 runs 14 residues. From germline, CDR1 is SNHLY and CDR2 FYNNEI. With 8 bases removed from V and 7 bases from J, the gap between germline ends came to 15 bases.

The chain links TRBV9 to TRBJ2-1; 12 bases agree with TRBD2. The J segment lost 10 bases and the V segment lost 1 base, leaving 3 bases of the junction unmatched. In germline, CDR1 is SGDLS, CDR2 YYNGEE. The length of the CDR3 is 14 residues. CDR3 loop: CASSVLAGGPEQFF. The CDR3 bases are TGTGCCAGCAGCGTACTAGCGGGGGGGCCCGAGCAGTTCTTC.

J is TRBJ2-2 and V is TRBV2, with D uncertain. The CDR3 consists of 14 residues. V was trimmed by 5 bases and J by 2 bases, leaving 9 bases between them. CDR1 and CDR2 from the germline V gene are SNHLY and FYNNEI. CDR3 protein: CASSLALNTGELFF. The CDR3 DNA reads TGTGCCAGCAGTCTGGCCTTAAACACCGGGGAGCTGTTTTTT. Full variable domain (missing parts from reference TRBV2 and TRBJ2-2): EPEVTQTPSHQVTQMGQEVILRCVPISNHLYFYWYRQILGQKVEFLVSFYNNEISEKSEIFDDQFSVERPDGSNFTLKIRSTKLEDSAMYFCASSLALNTGELFFGEGSRLTVL.

This sequence joins TRBV9 and TRBJ1-6; 7 bases map to TRBD1. V lost 3 bases, J lost 8 bases, and 5 bases stayed unmatched. Germline loops: CDR1 SGDLS, CDR2 YYNGEE. This CDR3 comprises 14 residues. The CDR3 DNA reads TGTGCCAGCAGCGGGGGACAGCGGTATTCACCCCTCCACTTT. This gives the protein CASSGGQRYSPLHF.

The chain uses TRBV5-4 and TRBJ2-3; no firm D call. Trimming pared 2 bases from V and 5 bases from J, leaving 9 bases between. This CDR3 comprises 13 residues. Germline V gives CDR1 SGHNT, CDR2 YYREEE (reference sequence). CDR3 loop: CASSLRARDTQYF. Written as DNA, the CDR3 is TGTGCCAGCAGCTTAAGGGCGCGAGATACGCAGTATTTT.

The rearrangement uses TRBV11-2 and TRBJ1-5; D is perhaps TRBD1 (6 bases). V was pared by 5 bases and J by 1 base, with 12 bases between. Germline values: CDR1 SGHAT, CDR2 FQNNGV. The CDR3 contains 15 residues. CDR3 loop: CASSRGARSNQPQHF. CDR3 DNA sequence: TGTGCCAGCAGCCGGGGGGCCCGGAGCAATCAGCCCCAGCATTTT.

The chain links TRBV7-9 to TRBJ1-6; a weak D match, TRBD1 (6 bases). Germline CDR1 reads SEHNR; CDR2 reads FQNEAQ (reference sequence). The CDR3 has 15 residues. Between the trimmed V and J ends, which lost 4 bases and 9 bases, there was a span of 16 bases. CDR3 sequence: CASSSPGVVGSPLHF. The CDR3, as DNA: TGTGCCAGCAGCTCCCCAGGGGTCGTAGGTTCACCCCTCCACTTT.

This clone was found a few times. CDR3 sequence reads: CASSATGSTKTQYF. The CDR3 bases are TGTGCCAGCAGTGCCACAGGGAGTACAAAGACCCAGTACTTC. The genes are TRBV6-4 and TRBJ2-5, with D possibly matching TRBD1 (6 bases). Germline CDR1 MRHNA, CDR2 SNTAGT. The V end lost 4 bases, the J end lost 6 bases, and 15 bases lay between the germline ends. CDR3 size: 14 residues.

This clone was detected once. This sequence joins TRBV11-2 and TRBJ1-3; possible D gene TRBD1, 6 bases. The germline V gene encodes CDR1 SGHAT and CDR2 FQNNGV. The CDR3 is 16 residues long. Trimming cost V 1 base and J 0 bases, with 10 bases left between them. CDR3 residues: CASSLVGGFSGNTIYF. The CDR3 bases are TGTGCCAGCAGCTTAGTGGGGGGCTTCTCTGGAAACACCATATATTTT. Using reference TRBV11-2 and TRBJ1-3 for the parts outside the CDR3, the full variable domain is EAGVAQSPRYKIIEKRQSVAFWCNPISGHATLYWYQQILGQGPKLLIQFQNNGVVDDSQLPKDRFSAERLKGVDSTLKIQPAKLEDSAVYLCASSLVGGFSGNTIYFGEGSWLTVV.

The chain has TRBV7-9 and TRBJ1-1; 7 bases agree with TRBD1. Germline V lookup: CDR1 SEHNR, CDR2 FQNEAQ (reference sequence). V dropped 6 bases and J dropped 6; count of bases not matched to a gene: 13. This CDR3 region has 15 residues. The CDR3 sequence: CASSLGQSRMAEAFF. CDR3 DNA sequence: TGTGCCAGCAGTCTGGGACAGTCGAGGATGGCTGAAGCTTTCTTT. The entire variable domain, with the rest obtained from reference TRBV7-9 and TRBJ1-1, is as follows: DTGVSQNPRHKITKRGQNVTFRCDPISEHNRLYWYRQTLGQGPEFLTYFQNEAQLEKSRLLSDRFSAERPKGSFSTLEIQRTEQGDSAMYLCASSLGQSRMAEAFFGQGTRLTVV.

In its sample, this clone was seen once. This chain uses TRBV11-3 with TRBJ2-7; D gene unclear. Germline assignment: CDR1 SGHNT and CDR2 YENEEA. The CDR3 contains 13 residues. Trimming pared 3 bases from V and 6 bases from J, leaving 12 bases between. CDR3 residues: CASSFGTPSEQYF. CDR3 coding DNA: TGTGCCAGCAGCTTCGGTACTCCATCCGAGCAGTACTTC. Full variable domain (outside the CDR3, taken from reference TRBV11-3 and TRBJ2-7): EAGVVQSPRYKIIEKKQPVAFWCNPISGHNTLYWYLQNLGQGPELLIRYENEEAVDDSQLPKDRFSAERLKGVDSTLKIQPAELGDSAVYLCASSFGTPSEQYFGPGTRLTVT.

This clone was observed a single time. This chain links TRBV9 with TRBJ1-2, with TRBD1 identical over 7 bases. With 6 bases clipped from V and 4 bases from J, the junction kept 6 bases outside the gene matches. Germline-derived CDR1 and CDR2 are SGDLS and YYNGEE. This CDR3 spans 13 amino acids. The DNA of the CDR3 is TGTGCCAGCAATGCAGGGGGGAGCTATGGCTACACCTTC. It encodes CASNAGGSYGYTF.

The chain couples TRBV4-1 to TRBJ1-4; D not resolved. V dropped 0 bases and J dropped 14 bases, with 13 bases sitting between them. The CDR3 is made up of 13 amino acids. Germline CDR1 is MGHRA and CDR2 is YSYEKL. CDR3 DNA: TGCGCCAGCAGCCAAGATATCCCCCGGCCGCTGTTTTTT. Translation gives CASSQDIPRPLFF.